This T cell receptor (beta chain) was captured in a study of T cell responses to AZD1222 COVID-19 vaccine. Whole-study findings and limits: There were mostly white British donors and more females than males, and clonal diversity was possibly underestimated.

Analyses pooled second doses at about 4 or about 12 weeks. Measured with immunoSEQ multiplex PCR; TCRdb has only the in-frame clones, and not every one. The sample records about 67,000 clones, 80% to 90% being singletons. The V end was cut by 3 bases, the J end by 8 bases, with 15 bases between. The V gene's germline CDR1 is SGHTS and CDR2 YDEGEE. The CDR3 totals 14 residues. With respect to this clone: The antigen remains unidentified.

The source is an adult who received the AZD1222 COVID-19 vaccine. V and J are TRBV5-8 and TRBJ1-5; D not resolved. Sequences were derived from peripheral blood, sampled 28 days after the second AZD1222 dose. For the CDR3, the DNA is TGTGCCAGCAGCTCCCAAGGCGGTTTCAAGCCCCAGCATTTT. It is translated as CASSSQGGFKPQHF.